The 31 T cell receptor beta chains reported below all come from one sample, sequenced in a study of T cell clones after liver transplantation. TCRdb keeps only in-frame clones here, not all; method: immunoSEQ multiplex PCR. The sample lists around 120,000 clones, about nine tenths occurring once. The sequencing here drew on CD4+ T cells from blood, taken 12 months after liver transplant. Receptors originate from a human patient who received a liver transplant. T cells may partly derive from the graft donor.

This chain connects TRBV7-3 to TRBJ2-2, with 11 bases matching TRBD2. Germline-derived CDR1 and CDR2 are SGHTA and FQGTGA. The junction had 8 bases not matched to a gene; V was cut back by 8 bases and J by 6 bases. This CDR3 spans 15 amino acids. CDR3 residues: CASGTSGSIPGELFF. In DNA form, the CDR3 reads TGTGCCAGCGGCACTAGCGGGAGCATCCCCGGGGAGCTGTTTTTT.

In DNA, the CDR3 is TGTGCCAGCAGCTTAGTGTCTAGCGGGAAAGAGCAGTACTTC. This gives the protein CASSLVSSGKEQYF. The chain recombines TRBV7-2 with TRBJ2-7, with 9 bases fitting TRBD2. There are 14 residues in the CDR3. The trim removed 1 base at V and 7 bases at J, leaving 5 bases unmatched. CDR1 SGHTA and CDR2 FQGNSA come from the germline V gene.

This sequence joins TRBV7-2 and TRBJ2-2, with 7 positions matching TRBD2. Germline V lookup: CDR1 SGHTA, CDR2 FQGNSA. This CDR3 has 16 amino acids. V gave up 1 base and J gave up 1 base; unmatched junction bases: 3. The DNA for the CDR3 is TGTGCCAGCAGCTTAGTTGGCGGGGGGAACACCGGGGAGCTGTTTTTT. Protein: CASSLVGGGNTGELFF.

This chain joins TRBV29-1 and TRBJ2-7, with D possibly TRBD1 on 6 matching bases. The V end lost 6 bases, the J end lost 5 bases, and 14 bases lay between the germline ends. The CDR3 is 12 amino acids. The V gene's germline CDR1 is SQVTM and CDR2 ANQGSEA. CDR3 amino acids: CSVGQGPHEQYF. In nucleotides, the CDR3 is TGCAGCGTGGGTCAGGGGCCCCACGAGCAGTACTTC.

The V gene is TRBV11-3, the J gene TRBJ2-7; no clear D gene. Trimming pared 1 base from V and 0 bases from J, leaving 7 bases between. Germline lookup yields CDR1 SGHNT and CDR2 YENEEA. This CDR3 has 14 residues. The CDR3 bases are TGTGCCAGCAGCTTAGGACCAAGCTCCTACGAGCAGTACTTC. Encoded protein: CASSLGPSSYEQYF.

The chain joins TRBV2 to TRBJ2-1; D is undetermined. This CDR3 contains 12 residues. Trimming took 10 bases from V and 4 from J, leaving 11 bases between them. The germline CDR1 and CDR2 sequences are SNHLY and FYNNEI. The chain's CDR3 is CATTQGYNEQFF. The DNA of the CDR3 is TGTGCCACCACCCAAGGTTACAATGAGCAGTTCTTC.

This sequence joins TRBV11-2 and TRBJ2-7; TRBD2 matches 9 bases. Germline CDR1 and CDR2: SGHAT and FQNNGV. The CDR3 sequence is 15 residues long. The junction had 4 bases not matched to a gene; V was cut back by 3 bases and J by 1 base. CDR3 in amino acids: CASSFNLAGSYEQYF. The CDR3 DNA reads TGTGCCAGCAGCTTTAATCTAGCGGGATCCTACGAGCAGTACTTC.

J is TRBJ2-3 and V is TRBV5-1; the match to TRBD2 covers 13 bases. The germline gives CDR1 SGHRS, CDR2 YFSETQ. V trimming: 2 bases; J trimming: 0 bases; junction bases outside the gene matches: 6. CDR3 length: 18 amino acids. The CDR3 is CASSFTSGRGTSTDTQYF. The CDR3 coding sequence is TGCGCCAGCAGCTTTACTAGCGGGAGGGGTACTAGCACAGATACGCAGTATTTT.

The V and J genes are TRBV28 and TRBJ1-5; D possibly corresponds to TRBD1 (6 bases). V was cut by 6 bases and J by 7 bases, with 16 bases left in between. Per germline, CDR1 MDHEN and CDR2 SYDVKM. This CDR3 region has 14 residues. Written as DNA, the CDR3 is TGTGCCAGCAGGCCAGGGGAAGGGTACCAGCCCCAGCATTTT. Translating gives CASRPGEGYQPQHF.

The V call is TRBV27, the J call TRBJ1-5; unclear D gene. This CDR3 region has 12 residues. V gave up 6 bases and J gave up 7 bases, with 10 bases separating them. Germline CDR1 and CDR2: MNHEY and SMNVEV (reference sequence). CDR3 loop: CASRSGGQPQHF. CDR3 nucleotide sequence: TGTGCCAGCAGATCGGGAGGACAGCCCCAGCATTTT.

Only one count was recorded for this clone. The chain recombines TRBV6-1 with TRBJ1-2; unclear D gene. This CDR3 is built from 12 residues. The germline V gene has CDR1 MNHNS and CDR2 SASEGT. The V gene lost 3 bases and the J gene lost 7 bases, with 9 bases spanning the gap. Here the CDR3 DNA reads TGTGCCAGCAGTGACGTTGGGAGTGGCTACACCTTC. It is translated as CASSDVGSGYTF.

The chain joins TRBV6-1 to TRBJ2-5, with D unresolved. CDR1 and CDR2 (germline): MNHNS, SASEGT. CDR3 length equals 15 residues. Trimming removed 0 bases from V and 5 bases from J, with 13 bases in between. CDR3 loop: CASSEARLTGETQYF. The CDR3 DNA reads as TGTGCCAGCAGTGAAGCTCGACTTACCGGGGAGACCCAGTACTTC.

The chain carries TRBV4-3 and TRBJ2-7, with 9 bases lining up with TRBD2. V was clipped by 1 base and J by 2 bases; unmatched bases: 6. The CDR3 spans 16 residues. Germline CDR1 and CDR2: LGHNA and YSLEER. CDR3 sequence: CASSQVALAGPYEQYF. CDR3 DNA sequence: TGCGCCAGCAGCCAAGTCGCCCTAGCGGGGCCCTACGAGCAGTACTTC.

This clone was found a few times. The rearrangement uses TRBV2 and TRBJ2-4; TRBD2 might be the D (6 bases). Germline CDR1 and CDR2: SNHLY and FYNNEI. Trimming removed 0 bases from V and 6 bases from J, with 18 bases in between. CDR3 length: 17 residues. CDR3 sequence: CASSEARGGVRLNIQYF. The CDR3 DNA follows: TGTGCCAGCAGTGAAGCGCGTGGAGGGGTACGGTTAAACATTCAGTACTTC.

In this sample, this clone turned up once. The chain uses TRBV25-1 and TRBJ1-2; possibly TRBD1 for D (5 bases). Germline values: CDR1 MGHDK, CDR2 SYGVNS. V dropped 6 bases and J dropped 0 bases, with 5 bases sitting between them. The CDR3 spans 12 residues. Here the CDR3 DNA reads TGTGCCAGCAGAGGGGCTAACTATGGCTACACCTTC. Amino acid sequence: CASRGANYGYTF.

This rearrangement joins TRBV2 to TRBJ1-2; D might be TRBD1 (5 bases). The V end lost 6 bases, the J end lost 10 bases, and 15 bases lay between the germline ends. The CDR3 covers 12 residues. Germline V CDR1 and CDR2: SNHLY, FYNNEI. CDR3 bases: TGTGCCAGCAGGGGGGAAGGGCAGCACTACACCTTC. Translation gives CASRGEGQHYTF.

The chain couples TRBV19 to TRBJ2-7; no clear D. The CDR3 runs to 13 residues. The germline CDR1 and CDR2 sequences are LNHDA and SQIVND (reference sequence). The V and J ends lost 10 bases and 1 base respectively, with 14 bases between them. In DNA, the CDR3 is TGTGCCACCCACCCGGACGGTTCCTACGAGCAGTACTTC. This codes for CATHPDGSYEQYF.

The rearrangement links TRBV4-3 to TRBJ2-4, with D perhaps matching TRBD2 (5 bases). From germline, CDR1 is LGHNA and CDR2 YSLEER. V was shortened by 0 bases and J by 9 bases, with 12 bases between the two germline ends. This CDR3 is built from 14 residues. In nucleotides, the CDR3 is TGCGCCAGCAGCCAAGATCTGGGAGTCAGCATTCAGTACTTC. Protein: CASSQDLGVSIQYF.

The rearrangement joins TRBV10-3 to TRBJ1-2; maybe TRBD1 (5 bases). The V gene's germline CDR1 is ENHRY and CDR2 SYGVKD. Between the trimmed V and J ends, which lost 6 bases and 3 bases, there was a span of 23 bases. The CDR3 is 17 amino acids. CDR3 coding DNA: TGTGCCATCAGCCTCCGGGACGTCTCATCTTCTGACTATGGCTACACCTTC. Translation gives CAISLRDVSSSDYGYTF.

The chain combines TRBV5-6 with TRBJ1-1, with a weak D call TRBD1 (6 bases). CDR1 is SGHDT, CDR2 YYEEEE, per germline. Trimming pared 4 bases from V and 0 bases from J, leaving 13 bases between. The CDR3 sequence is 15 residues long. CDR3 DNA sequence: TGTGCCAGCAGCCCGGGACACCTCGTGAACACTGAAGCTTTCTTT. Its protein product is CASSPGHLVNTEAFF. Drawing the rest from reference TRBV5-6 and TRBJ1-1, the complete variable domain is DAGVTQSPTHLIKTRGQQVTLRCSPKSGHDTVSWYQQALGQGPQFIFQYYEEEERQRGNFPDRFSGHQFPNYSSELNVNALLLGDSALYLCASSPGHLVNTEAFFGQGTRLTVV.

The rearrangement uses TRBV28 and TRBJ1-1, with 7 bases fitting TRBD1. There are 15 residues in the CDR3. V gave up 9 bases and J gave up 4 bases; unmatched junction bases: 14. Germline V gene lookup returns CDR1 MDHEN and CDR2 SYDVKM. Here the CDR3 DNA reads TGTGCCAGTCCAAGAACCAGGGGGAAGATCACTGAAGCTTTCTTT. It specifies CASPRTRGKITEAFF. The variable domain in full, with the rest retrieved from reference TRBV28 and TRBJ1-1, is DVKVTQSSRYLVKRTGEKVFLECVQDMDHENMFWYRQDPGLGLRLIYFSYDVKMKEKGDIPEGYSVSREKKERFSLILESASTNQTSMYLCASPRTRGKITEAFFGQGTRLTVV.

The chain employs TRBV11-1 and TRBJ1-3; D remains unclear. Germline CDR1 and CDR2: SGHAT and FQDESV (reference sequence). The CDR3 covers 14 residues. The V and J ends lost 6 bases and 0 bases respectively, with 9 bases between them. The DNA of the CDR3 is TGTGCCAGCAGGGAACAGCGCTCTGGAAACACCATATATTTT. Protein product: CASREQRSGNTIYF.

The chain links TRBV7-6 to TRBJ2-1; TRBD2 is a possible D gene (5 bases). CDR3 size: 13 residues. V was cut by 6 bases and J by 6 bases, with 12 bases left in between. Germline CDR1 SGHVS, CDR2 FNYEAQ. DNA of the CDR3: TGTGCCAGCAGACTGAGGGCCGGCAATGAGCAGTTCTTC. Amino acids: CASRLRAGNEQFF.

V is TRBV14 and J is TRBJ2-7, with a tentative D call TRBD2 (7 bases). Germline V gives CDR1 SGHDN, CDR2 FVKESK. The CDR3 consists of 16 residues. Trimming cost V 1 base and J 6 bases, with 19 bases left between them. Here the CDR3 reads CASSQVGRGGSLEQYF. CDR3 in DNA: TGTGCCAGCAGCCAAGTCGGCCGCGGGGGCTCTCTCGAGCAGTACTTC.

The genes are TRBV6-5 and TRBJ1-6; TRBD1 might be the D (6 bases). The germline V and J ends were trimmed by 6 bases and 3 bases, with 6 bases remaining between them. Germline CDR1 MNHEY, CDR2 SVGAGI. The CDR3 spans 13 residues. Written as DNA, the CDR3 is TGTGCCAGCAGACAGGGCTATAATTCACCCCTCCACTTT. It specifies CASRQGYNSPLHF.

This chain uses TRBV5-1 with TRBJ2-2; 13 bases match TRBD2. Trimming took 5 bases from V and 6 from J; bases not matched to a gene: 4. The CDR3 length is 15 residues. CDR1 is SGHRS and CDR2 is YFSETQ in the germline V gene. This chain's CDR3 is CASRRTSGSSGELFF. Here the CDR3 DNA reads TGCGCCAGCAGACGGACTAGCGGGAGCTCCGGGGAGCTGTTTTTT.

Only one count was recorded for this clone. The rearrangement uses TRBV18 and TRBJ1-1; weak D call: TRBD1 (5 bases). V lost 6 bases, J lost 4 bases, and 15 bases lay in between. Germline V gene data show CDR1 as KGHSH and CDR2 as LQKENI. The CDR3 has 14 amino acids. CDR3 in DNA: TGTGCCAGCTCCAACGAGGTGGGGGTCACTGAAGCTTTCTTT. Translation gives CASSNEVGVTEAFF.

This chain links TRBV2 with TRBJ2-3, with D unresolved. There are 12 residues in the CDR3. The germline gives CDR1 SNHLY, CDR2 FYNNEI. The V end was cut by 5 bases, the J end by 2 bases, with 5 bases between. The CDR3 spells CASSQVTDTQYF. CDR3 coding DNA: TGTGCCAGCAGTCAAGTCACAGATACGCAGTATTTT.

This chain uses TRBV18 with TRBJ2-7, with 9 bases that match TRBD1. V trimming: 3 bases; J trimming: 4 bases; junction bases outside the gene matches: 4. CDR3 size: 14 residues. The germline gives CDR1 KGHSH, CDR2 LQKENI. The CDR3 loop is CASSPRDRAYEQYF. CDR3 bases: TGTGCCAGCTCACCGCGGGACAGGGCGTACGAGCAGTACTTC.

This rearrangement joins TRBV7-2 to TRBJ1-1; TRBD1 might be the D (5 bases). Germline values: CDR1 SGHTA, CDR2 FQGNSA. The CDR3 consists of 14 residues. V lost 4 bases, J lost 0 bases, and 9 bases lay in between. DNA for the CDR3: TGTGCCAGCAGCTCGAGACAGATGAACACTGAAGCTTTCTTT. Amino acids: CASSSRQMNTEAFF. Drawing the rest from reference TRBV7-2 and TRBJ1-1, the complete variable domain is GAGVSQSPSNKVTEKGKDVELRCDPISGHTALYWYRQSLGQGLEFLIYFQGNSAPDKSGLPSDRFSAERTGGSVSTLTIQRTQQEDSAVYLCASSSRQMNTEAFFGQGTRLTVV.

V is TRBV5-1 and J is TRBJ2-1, with 14 bases fitting TRBD2. Trimming at V came to 5 bases and at J to 10 bases, leaving 5 bases not matched to a gene. From germline, CDR1 is SGHRS and CDR2 YFSETQ. The CDR3 sequence is 14 residues long. In nucleotides, the CDR3 is TGCGCCAGCAGGGGACTAGCGGGAGTAGACGAGCAGTTCTTC. This gives the protein CASRGLAGVDEQFF.